Below are 20 T cell receptor beta chains sequenced from a single sample in a study of blood T cell repertoires in COVID-19. Produced via immunoSEQ multiplex PCR; TCRdb's table is partial and in-frame only. The sample has approximately 120,000 clones; 75% to 90% are singletons. The source material was PBMCs or T cells enriched from blood (not recorded which). These receptors were collected from a man between 25 and 39 years old who had recovered from COVID-19.

V is TRBV3-1 (or the pseudogene TRBV3-2) and J is TRBJ1-1; D remains unclear. Germline V lookup: CDR1 LGHDT, CDR2 YNNKEL (reference sequence). V lost 5 bases to trimming and J lost 3 bases, with 7 bases between them. The CDR3 totals 12 residues. CDR3 protein: CASSDWDTEAFF. The CDR3 coding sequence is TGTGCCAGCAGCGACTGGGACACTGAAGCTTTCTTT.

The V call is TRBV9, the J call TRBJ1-4; the D gene is possibly TRBD1 (5 bases). This CDR3 has 16 residues. CDR1 and CDR2 (germline): SGDLS, YYNGEE. Trimming left V 0 bases short and J 1 base short, with 10 bases between. In DNA form, the CDR3 reads TGTGCCAGCAGCGTAGGTGGGAGGGGAACTAATGAAAAACTGTTTTTT. Translated, it gives CASSVGGRGTNEKLFF.

V usage is TRBV7-9 and J usage is TRBJ2-3, with 10 nucleotides matching TRBD1. After removal of 5 bases from V and 4 bases from J, the junction contained 6 bases not matched to a gene. CDR1 is SEHNR, CDR2 FQNEAQ, per germline (reference sequence). There are 15 residues in the CDR3. Here the CDR3 reads CASSPGTGVADTQYF. The CDR3 nucleotides read TGTGCCAGCAGCCCCGGGACAGGGGTGGCAGATACGCAGTATTTT. Complete variable domain (other parts from reference TRBV7-9 and TRBJ2-3): DTGVSQNPRHKITKRGQNVTFRCDPISEHNRLYWYRQTLGQGPEFLTYFQNEAQLEKSRLLSDRFSAERPKGSFSTLEIQRTEQGDSAMYLCASSPGTGVADTQYFGPGTRLTVL.

V gene TRBV3-1 (or the pseudogene TRBV3-2) combines with J gene TRBJ2-7; 10 bases line up with TRBD2. CDR1 LGHDT and CDR2 YNNKEL come from the germline V gene (reference sequence). This CDR3 comprises 16 residues. Germline trimming cut 5 bases from V and 1 base from J; bases unmatched to any gene: 8. The DNA of the CDR3 is TGTGCCAGCAGCTATTTCGATAGCGGGAGGTCCTACGAGCAGTACTTC. Translating it yields CASSYFDSGRSYEQYF.

This rearrangement joins TRBV2 to TRBJ2-5, with a weak D call TRBD1 (6 bases). The ends were cut back, 6 bases at V and 2 bases at J, with 13 bases in the middle. Germline loops: CDR1 SNHLY, CDR2 FYNNEI. The CDR3 has 14 residues. DNA for the CDR3: TGTGCCAGCAGCGACGGGACAACACAAGAGACCCAGTACTTC. Translating gives CASSDGTTQETQYF.

The chain couples TRBV7-7 to TRBJ2-6, with TRBD2 matching 8 bases. The CDR3 covers 17 residues. The V gene's germline CDR1 is SSHAT and CDR2 FNYEAQ (reference sequence). With V trimmed by 1 base and J by 3 bases, 5 bases remained unmatched. The CDR3, as DNA: TGTGCCAGCAGCTTAGTCGGAGCGGGAGTTGGGGCCAACGTCCTGACTTTC. It is translated as CASSLVGAGVGANVLTF.

This rearrangement joins TRBV12-3 or TRBV12-4 to TRBJ1-1, with D possibly matching TRBD1 (5 bases). Trimming left V 3 bases short and J 5 bases short, with 10 bases between. CDR3 length: 13 residues. The CDR3 sequence is CASSFPGRTEAFF. The DNA of the CDR3 is TGTGCCAGCAGTTTTCCAGGGCGGACTGAAGCTTTCTTT.

This chain links TRBV3-1 (or the pseudogene TRBV3-2) with TRBJ2-1; no definite D call. V was cut by 0 bases and J by 4 bases, with 13 bases left in between. This CDR3 has 16 residues. CDR1 and CDR2 from the germline V gene are LGHDT and YNNKEL (reference sequence). CDR3 DNA: TGTGCCAGCAGCCAAGATAGGCTAGTCGAGTACAATGAGCAGTTCTTC. The encoded protein is CASSQDRLVEYNEQFF.

The chain combines TRBV6-5 with TRBJ2-3; D remains ambiguous. The germline V gene encodes CDR1 MNHEY and CDR2 SVGAGI. The CDR3 runs to 14 residues. V shed 6 bases and J shed 3 bases, with 13 bases lying between them. CDR3 bases: TGTGCCAGCAGGACGGAGCCGTTTACAGATACGCAGTATTTT. It yields the protein CASRTEPFTDTQYF.

V and J are TRBV27 and TRBJ2-7; the D is unclear. This CDR3 is built from 13 residues. Germline V CDR1 and CDR2: MNHEY, SMNVEV (reference sequence). V gave up 4 bases and J gave up 2 bases, with 9 bases separating them. The CDR3 sequence is CASSSRQAYEQYF. CDR3 in DNA: TGTGCCAGCAGTTCAAGGCAGGCCTACGAGCAGTACTTC.

The CDR3 loop is CSASPLNEQFF. Here the CDR3 DNA reads TGCAGTGCTAGCCCTCTGAATGAGCAGTTCTTC. This rearrangement joins TRBV20-1 to TRBJ2-1; D remains unclear. Trimming removed 3 bases from V and 7 bases from J, with 7 bases in between. Germline loops: CDR1 DFQATT, CDR2 SNEGSKA (reference sequence). This CDR3 spans 11 amino acids.

This clone was seen a handful of times. The rearrangement links TRBV27 to TRBJ1-1; possibly TRBD1 for D (5 bases). This CDR3 region has 15 residues. V was pared by 6 bases and J by 7 bases, with 21 bases between. The V gene's germline CDR1 is MNHEY and CDR2 SMNVEV (reference sequence). The CDR3 sequence: CASRERTPELGEAFF. CDR3 nucleotides: TGTGCCAGCAGAGAAAGGACACCCGAACTCGGTGAAGCTTTCTTT.

This clone was counted a single time. This chain joins TRBV12-5 and TRBJ2-1; 10 bases are shared with TRBD1. This CDR3 spans 15 amino acids. The trim removed 5 bases at V and 1 base at J, leaving 2 bases unmatched. Per germline, CDR1 LGHNT and CDR2 FRNRAP. CDR3 in amino acids: CASGPGQGSYNEQFF. CDR3 DNA: TGTGCTAGTGGTCCGGGACAGGGGTCCTACAATGAGCAGTTCTTC.

Details on this clone: The same CDR3 arises from other DNA sequences in this sample as well. The chain combines TRBV27 with TRBJ2-7, with TRBD1 matching 7 bases. The CDR3 length is 14 residues. Germline values: CDR1 MNHEY, CDR2 SMNVEV (reference sequence). With 0 bases clipped from V and 2 bases from J, the junction kept 1 base outside the gene matches. CDR3 sequence (DNA): TGTGCCAGCAGTTTATCACAGGGGACCTACGAGCAGTACTTC. Translating it yields CASSLSQGTYEQYF.

This chain connects TRBV27 to TRBJ1-1; unclear D gene. Per the germline V gene, CDR1 is MNHEY and CDR2 is SMNVEV (reference sequence). CDR3 size: 13 residues. V dropped 6 bases and J dropped 3 bases, with 11 bases sitting between them. This chain's CDR3 is CASSLRRDTEAFF. The CDR3, as DNA: TGTGCCAGCAGCCTGAGGCGGGACACTGAAGCTTTCTTT.

V usage is TRBV10-3 and J usage is TRBJ1-1, with D perhaps TRBD1 (6 bases). CDR3 length equals 13 residues. Per the germline V gene, CDR1 is ENHRY and CDR2 is SYGVKD. V lost 6 bases and J lost 7, with 15 bases in between. The CDR3 sequence: CAIRITGIDEAFF. CDR3 nucleotides: TGTGCCATCAGGATAACAGGGATTGATGAAGCTTTCTTT.

The V gene is TRBV5-1, the J gene TRBJ1-6; 8 nucleotides agree with TRBD1. V gave up 8 bases and J gave up 0 bases; unmatched junction bases: 10. The CDR3 covers 17 residues. Germline V gives CDR1 SGHRS, CDR2 YFSETQ. CDR3 amino acids: CARELRTGPSYNSPLHF. CDR3 DNA: TGCGCCAGAGAACTCCGGACAGGGCCCTCCTATAATTCACCCCTCCACTTT.

The gene calls are TRBV12-2 and TRBJ2-2; the table assigns TRBD2, which was not confirmed against the DNA. TRBV12-2 is a pseudogene segment. This CDR3 has 20 amino acids. Written as DNA, the CDR3 is TGTGCAAGTCGCTTAGTGCGGAATCTAGCGGGAGGGAGAAACCTCGGGGAGCTGTTTTTT. Translated: CASRLVRNLAGGRNLGELFF.

The chain recombines TRBV4-1 with TRBJ2-2; D is ambiguous. Germline CDR1 and CDR2: MGHRA and YSYEKL. With 5 bases removed from V and 0 bases from J, the gap between germline ends came to 4 bases. This CDR3 comprises 13 residues. CDR3 region: CASSYTNTGELFF. CDR3 DNA sequence: TGCGCCAGCAGCTACACGAACACCGGGGAGCTGTTTTTT.

This clone was recorded a few times. The genes are TRBV7-9 and TRBJ1-2; a possible D gene is TRBD1 (5 bases). The CDR3 is 13 amino acids. The germline gives CDR1 SEHNR, CDR2 FQNEAQ (reference sequence). V was trimmed by 4 bases and J by 1 base, leaving 7 bases between them. The CDR3 reads CASSSTVNYGYTF. CDR3 bases: TGTGCCAGCAGCTCGACAGTTAACTATGGCTACACCTTC.